The 29 T cell receptor beta chains listed next were all sequenced from one sample in a study of control samples from healthy donors and cancer patients. Libraries were prepared by immunoSEQ multiplex PCR; TCRdb keeps only in-frame clonotypes and omits some of them. The sample holds tens of thousands of clones, about 88% seen once. Sequencing was performed on PBMCs. The receptors stem from a woman aged 55-70 years with head and neck cancer.

The V call is TRBV9, the J call TRBJ2-7; tentative D call: TRBD1 (5 bases). The V gene lost 0 bases and the J gene lost 5 bases, with 6 bases spanning the gap. This CDR3 has 12 residues. Germline assignment: CDR1 SGDLS and CDR2 YYNGEE. CDR3 residues: CASSVAGNEQYF. The CDR3 DNA follows: TGTGCCAGCAGCGTAGCAGGGAACGAGCAGTACTTC.

The V and J genes are TRBV6-5 and TRBJ2-7; the D call may be TRBD1 or TRBD2 (5 bases each). V was shortened by 0 bases and J by 4 bases, with 13 bases between the two germline ends. CDR3 length: 15 residues. Germline CDR1 MNHEY, CDR2 SVGAGI. CDR3 sequence reads: CASSYSGPGRYEQYF. The CDR3 DNA reads as TGTGCCAGCAGTTACTCGGGGCCGGGACGGTACGAGCAGTACTTC.

V usage is TRBV5-6 and J usage is TRBJ1-5; 7 nucleotides match TRBD1. Trimming at V came to 3 bases and at J to 1 base, leaving 4 bases not matched to a gene. The CDR3 is 15 residues long. CDR1 and CDR2 from the germline V gene are SGHDT and YYEEEE. The CDR3 region is CASSWRGRSNQPQHF. CDR3 coding DNA: TGTGCCAGCAGCTGGAGGGGGCGCAGCAATCAGCCCCAGCATTTT.

This chain links TRBV5-4 with TRBJ2-3; TRBD2 aligns across 12 bases. V trimming: 1 base; J trimming: 5 bases; junction bases outside the gene matches: 5. The length of the CDR3 is 16 residues. Germline CDR1 reads SGHNT; CDR2 reads YYREEE (reference sequence). Here the CDR3 reads CASSLLAGGPEDTQYF. As DNA, the CDR3 is TGTGCCAGCAGCTTGCTAGCGGGAGGGCCCGAAGATACGCAGTATTTT. Complete variable domain (other parts from reference TRBV5-4 and TRBJ2-3): ETGVTQSPTHLIKTRGQQVTLRCSSQSGHNTVSWYQQALGQGPQFIFQYYREEENGRGNFPPRFSGLQFPNYSSELNVNALELDDSALYLCASSLLAGGPEDTQYFGPGTRLTVL.

The chain is built from TRBV15 and TRBJ1-5; the D gene is possibly TRBD1 (6 bases). Germline V gives CDR1 LNHNV, CDR2 YYDKDF (reference sequence). The CDR3 covers 13 residues. The V end was cut by 4 bases, the J end by 4 bases, with 8 bases between. CDR3: CATSTGVNQPQHF. The CDR3, as DNA: TGTGCCACCAGCACAGGGGTAAATCAGCCCCAGCATTTT.

This clone is a singleton in its sample. The chain uses TRBV10-3 and TRBJ2-7; TRBD2 agrees at 13 bases. The CDR3 is 14 residues long. The germline gives CDR1 ENHRY, CDR2 SYGVKD. V was pared by 2 bases and J by 9 bases, with 4 bases of the junction left unmatched. Here the CDR3 reads CAISERLAGGGQYF. CDR3 coding DNA: TGTGCCATCAGTGAGCGACTAGCGGGAGGAGGGCAGTACTTC.

The chain couples TRBV5-1 to TRBJ2-7; perhaps TRBD1 as D (6 bases). The CDR3 extends over 15 amino acids. CDR1 and CDR2 from the germline V gene are SGHRS and YFSETQ. V was clipped by 1 base and J by 2 bases, with 13 bases between them. This CDR3 reads CASSLWGQATYEQYF. In nucleotides, the CDR3 is TGCGCCAGCAGCTTGTGGGGACAAGCAACCTACGAGCAGTACTTC.

The V gene is TRBV7-6, the J gene TRBJ1-2; D gene ambiguous. The length of the CDR3 is 16 residues. The germline V and J ends were trimmed by 1 base and 1 base, with 13 bases remaining between them. Germline assignment: CDR1 SGHVS and CDR2 FNYEAQ. CDR3 protein: CASSLDIGGLNYGYTF. The CDR3 coding sequence is TGTGCCAGCAGCTTAGATATTGGTGGCCTTAACTATGGCTACACCTTC.

This chain uses TRBV15 with TRBJ1-2; 12 bases match TRBD1. With 3 bases clipped from V and 6 bases from J, the junction kept 2 bases outside the gene matches. Germline CDR1 and CDR2: LNHNV and YYDKDF (reference sequence). This CDR3 has 14 residues. CDR3 sequence reads: CATSSGTGGHGYTF. CDR3 nucleotide sequence: TGTGCCACCAGCAGTGGGACAGGGGGCCATGGCTACACCTTC.

This rearrangement joins TRBV27 to TRBJ2-2, with 10 bases fitting TRBD1. Germline-derived CDR1 and CDR2 are MNHEY and SMNVEV (reference sequence). After removal of 8 bases from V and 8 bases from J, the junction contained 14 bases not matched to a gene. This CDR3 comprises 16 residues. The CDR3 reads CASGQWTGGSFGELFF. The DNA for the CDR3 is TGTGCCAGCGGCCAATGGACAGGGGGTAGTTTTGGGGAGCTGTTTTTT.

This chain connects TRBV10-3 to TRBJ1-1; weak D call: TRBD1 (5 bases). V lost 4 bases, J lost 8 bases, and 8 bases lay in between. Germline loops: CDR1 ENHRY, CDR2 SYGVKD. This CDR3 has 11 amino acids. CDR3 amino acids: CAISGGIEAFF. In DNA, the CDR3 is TGTGCCATCAGTGGGGGCATAGAAGCTTTCTTT.

This clone was picked up one time. The CDR3 DNA reads as TGTGCCAGCAGCTCCTACCTCCTAGCGGGAGCGAGAATGGGGGAGCTGTTTTTT. Its protein is CASSSYLLAGARMGELFF. V gene TRBV7-3 combines with J gene TRBJ2-2; 10 bases agree with TRBD2. Germline-derived CDR1 and CDR2 are SGHTA and FQGTGA. This CDR3 region has 18 residues. V was pared by 4 bases and J by 8 bases, with 16 bases of the junction left unmatched.

The chain uses TRBV6-1 and TRBJ1-2, with 12 bases matching TRBD1. V was clipped by 0 bases and J by 7 bases; unmatched bases: 18. This CDR3 has 20 residues. CDR1 is MNHNS and CDR2 is SASEGT in the germline V gene. This CDR3 is CASSEALRDRGLLGHRGYTF. The CDR3, as DNA: TGTGCCAGCAGTGAAGCGCTTCGGGACAGGGGGCTCCTCGGTCACCGTGGCTACACCTTC.

The chain combines TRBV20-1 with TRBJ2-7; D gene ambiguous. CDR3 length: 11 residues. Trimming removed 3 bases from V and 1 base from J, with 4 bases in between. From germline, CDR1 is DFQATT and CDR2 SNEGSKA (reference sequence). The CDR3 nucleotides read TGCAGTGCTAGGGGGTCCTACGAGCAGTACTTC. Protein sequence: CSARGSYEQYF.

The genes are TRBV7-8 and TRBJ2-7; 8 nucleotides line up with TRBD2. CDR3 length: 13 amino acids. In germline, CDR1 is SGHVS, CDR2 FQNEAQ. J gave up 12 bases and V 1 base, and 8 bases lay outside the gene matches. For the CDR3, the DNA is TGTGCCAGCAGCTTAGATCTCGGGAGGGCGTGGTACTTC. It encodes CASSLDLGRAWYF.

The table lists this clone with a few counts. The chain joins TRBV4-1 to TRBJ2-7; D uncertain. With 4 bases removed from V and 3 bases from J, the gap between germline ends came to 7 bases. Per the germline V gene, CDR1 is MGHRA and CDR2 is YSYEKL. The CDR3 consists of 12 residues. The CDR3 is CASSPNGYEQYF. CDR3 bases: TGCGCCAGCAGCCCCAACGGCTACGAGCAGTACTTC.

J is TRBJ2-3 and V is TRBV4-1, with D possibly matching TRBD2 (6 bases). CDR3 length: 14 residues. Germline V gene lookup returns CDR1 MGHRA and CDR2 YSYEKL. Trimming removed 7 bases at V and 4 bases at J, with 15 bases between. The chain's CDR3 is CASKFREFADTQYF. The CDR3 nucleotides are TGCGCCAGCAAGTTCCGGGAGTTTGCAGATACGCAGTATTTT.

The chain has TRBV13 and TRBJ1-2, with TRBD1 matching over 8 bases. The CDR3 extends over 13 amino acids. The ends lost 5 bases at V and 4 bases at J; junction bases unmatched: 3. Germline V lookup: CDR1 PRHDT, CDR2 FYEKMQ (reference sequence). The CDR3 loop is CASSNRGTYGYTF. As DNA, the CDR3 is TGTGCCAGCAGCAACAGGGGGACCTATGGCTACACCTTC. Full variable domain (rest looked up from reference TRBV13 and TRBJ1-2): AAGVIQSPRHLIKEKRETATLKCYPIPRHDTVYWYQQGPGQDPQFLISFYEKMQSDKGSIPDRFSAQQFSDYHSELNMSSLELGDSALYFCASSNRGTYGYTFGSGTRLTVV.

The count of this clone is one. The chain uses TRBV11-2 and TRBJ1-1; possible D gene TRBD1, 5 bases. Trimming took 0 bases from V and 4 from J, leaving 12 bases between them. The CDR3 has 15 amino acids. Germline V gene lookup returns CDR1 SGHAT and CDR2 FQNNGV. The CDR3 region is CASSLDRGGSTEAFF. CDR3 coding DNA: TGTGCCAGCAGCTTAGATCGGGGGGGGTCCACTGAAGCTTTCTTT.

The chain combines TRBV5-4 with TRBJ1-1; 7 nucleotides match TRBD1. Germline V gene lookup returns CDR1 SGHNT and CDR2 YYREEE (reference sequence). The V gene end was trimmed by 0 bases and the J gene end by 10 bases; junction bases not matched to a gene: 3. The CDR3 runs to 12 residues. CDR3 bases: TGTGCCAGCAGCTTGGGACAGGGAGGAGCTTTCTTT. Its protein product is CASSLGQGGAFF.

This chain uses TRBV7-3 with TRBJ1-1; no reliable D call. Trimming shortened V by 2 bases and J by 1 base, and 5 bases separated the two germline ends. CDR3 length: 13 amino acids. Germline V lookup: CDR1 SGHTA, CDR2 FQGTGA. The CDR3 here is CASSLQENTEAFF. The DNA of the CDR3 is TGTGCCAGCAGCTTACAGGAGAACACTGAAGCTTTCTTT. Supplemented by reference TRBV7-3 and TRBJ1-1, the full variable domain reads GAGVSQTPSNKVTEKGKYVELRCDPISGHTALYWYRQSLGQGPEFLIYFQGTGAADDSGLPNDRFFAVRPEGSVSTLKIQRTERGDSAVYLCASSLQENTEAFFGQGTRLTVV.

A few counts support this clone. This chain joins TRBV9 and TRBJ2-2; D may match TRBD1 or TRBD2 (5 bases each). The CDR3 length is 13 residues. CDR1 SGDLS and CDR2 YYNGEE come from the germline V gene. Trimming left V 1 base short and J 6 bases short, with 7 bases between. The chain's CDR3 is CASSVRDAGELFF. The CDR3, as DNA: TGTGCCAGCAGCGTACGGGACGCCGGGGAGCTGTTTTTT.

The rearrangement links TRBV5-1 to TRBJ2-5, with TRBD1 matching over 7 bases. The germline CDR1 and CDR2 sequences are SGHRS and YFSETQ. V dropped 5 bases and J dropped 7; count of bases not matched to a gene: 14. This CDR3 has 15 residues. In DNA form, the CDR3 reads TGCGCCAGCAGTAACCGTGAGGGACAGAGGGGGACCCAGTACTTC. Translating it yields CASSNREGQRGTQYF.

The chain couples TRBV5-1 to TRBJ1-4, with TRBD1 matching 7 bases. CDR1 and CDR2 from the germline V gene are SGHRS and YFSETQ. V lost 6 bases and J lost 8; bases outside the gene matches: 10. The CDR3 runs 14 residues. CDR3 amino acids: CASKKGTDAEKLFF. The CDR3 region has the DNA TGCGCCAGCAAAAAAGGGACAGATGCAGAAAAACTGTTTTTT. Looking up the rest from reference TRBV5-1 and TRBJ1-4 gives the full variable domain: KAGVTQTPRYLIKTRGQQVTLSCSPISGHRSVSWYQQTPGQGLQFLFEYFSETQRNKGNFPGRFSGRQFSNSRSEMNVSTLELGDSALYLCASKKGTDAEKLFFGSGTQLSVL.

The CDR3: CASDNYTEAFF. The DNA for the CDR3 is TGTGCCAGTGACAATTACACTGAAGCTTTCTTT. The chain employs TRBV19 and TRBJ1-1; D gene ambiguous. Germline CDR1 and CDR2: LNHDA and SQIVND (reference sequence). Trimming stripped 8 bases from V and 3 bases from J, with 7 bases between. CDR3 length: 11 amino acids.

The chain is built from TRBV7-9 and TRBJ1-1, with 9 bases identical to TRBD1. The V gene's germline CDR1 is SEHNR and CDR2 FQNEAQ (reference sequence). Losses at the gene ends were 4 bases for V and 5 bases for J; bases not matched to a gene: 5. The CDR3 covers 14 residues. The CDR3 loop is CASSSGDRVTEAFF. Here the CDR3 DNA reads TGTGCCAGCAGCTCAGGGGACAGGGTGACTGAAGCTTTCTTT.

The chain joins TRBV5-1 to TRBJ2-4; D is possibly TRBD1 or TRBD2 (6 bases each). CDR3 length: 15 residues. V was pared by 0 bases and J by 6 bases, with 13 bases between. From germline, CDR1 is SGHRS and CDR2 YFSETQ. Written as DNA, the CDR3 is TGCGCCAGCAGCTTGGAATCCGGGGGCGTAAACATTCAGTACTTC. Its translation is CASSLESGGVNIQYF.

The chain couples TRBV5-8 to TRBJ2-7, with a possible D match to TRBD1 (6 bases). The CDR3 is made up of 11 amino acids. Germline CDR1 reads SGHTS; CDR2 reads YDEGEE. V lost 2 bases and J lost 9, with 9 bases in between. The CDR3 loop reads CASSLLGAQYF. DNA for the CDR3: TGTGCCAGCAGCTTACTGGGGGCGCAGTACTTC.

A single count supports this clone. The chain combines TRBV11-3 with TRBJ2-7; 10 nucleotides match TRBD1. The V segment lost 5 bases and the J segment 0 bases; nucleotides outside the gene matches: 4. Per germline, CDR1 SGHNT and CDR2 YENEEA. The CDR3 contains 15 residues. The CDR3 loop is CASSKGQGSSYEQYF. The CDR3 nucleotides are TGTGCCAGCAGCAAGGGACAGGGGAGCTCCTACGAGCAGTACTTC.